The 22 T cell receptor beta chains reported below all come from one sample, sequenced in a study of blood T cell repertoires in COVID-19. Sequencing used immunoSEQ multiplex PCR; TCRdb keeps in-frame clones, though not all of them. The table shows 350,000 to 400,000 clones, with about 88% occurring only once. The sequencing input was peripheral blood. The source of these receptors is a woman aged 60-75 years with COVID-19, enrolled during active disease.

V is TRBV7-3 and J is TRBJ1-1; D may be TRBD1 (5 bases). The length of the CDR3 is 13 residues. The V end was cut by 5 bases, the J end by 9 bases, with 16 bases between. Germline V gives CDR1 SGHTA, CDR2 FQGTGA. CDR3 loop: CASSGGGSAKAFF. The CDR3 bases are TGTGCCAGCAGCGGGGGAGGTTCGGCGAAAGCTTTCTTT.

J is TRBJ1-2 and V is TRBV4-1; D call uncertain. Per the germline V gene, CDR1 is MGHRA and CDR2 is YSYEKL. The CDR3 contains 12 residues. Trimming took 0 bases from V and 13 from J, leaving 12 bases between them. CDR3: CASSQERESTTF. CDR3 nucleotides: TGCGCCAGCAGCCAAGAAAGGGAGAGTACCACCTTC.

The V and J genes are TRBV27 and TRBJ2-3; 9 nucleotides match TRBD2. This CDR3 spans 15 amino acids. The germline CDR1 and CDR2 sequences are MNHEY and SMNVEV (reference sequence). Unmatched junction bases numbered 4, after V lost 6 bases and J lost 0 bases. Here the CDR3 reads CASRQAGGSTDTQYF. The CDR3 bases are TGTGCCAGCAGACAAGCGGGGGGAAGCACAGATACGCAGTATTTT.

This chain uses TRBV7-3 with TRBJ2-1, with TRBD1 as a possible D gene (6 bases). V was pared by 6 bases and J by 4 bases, with 10 bases between. CDR1 is SGHTA and CDR2 is FQGTGA in the germline V gene. The CDR3 extends over 13 amino acids. The CDR3 sequence: CASRGGRYNEQFF. As DNA, the CDR3 is TGTGCCAGCAGAGGGGGACGGTACAATGAGCAGTTCTTC.

The CDR3, as DNA: TGTGCCATCAGTGAGTCGGCAGGGGTCGAGCAGTACTTC. Its protein is CAISESAGVEQYF. V is TRBV10-3 and J is TRBJ2-7, with D perhaps matching TRBD1 (6 bases). Germline V gene data show CDR1 as ENHRY and CDR2 as SYGVKD. The CDR3 consists of 13 residues. The V end lost 0 bases, the J end lost 6 bases, and 9 bases lay between the germline ends.

The chain employs TRBV18 and TRBJ1-2; 11 bases align to TRBD1. The CDR3 contains 16 residues. Trimming removed 1 base from V and 3 bases from J; junction bases left unmatched: 4. Germline CDR1 reads KGHSH; CDR2 reads LQKENI. DNA of the CDR3: TGTGCCAGCTCACCACAGGGACAGGGGGAGTACTATGGCTACACCTTC. Its protein product is CASSPQGQGEYYGYTF.

The rearrangement links TRBV11-3 to TRBJ1-1; TRBD1 might be the D (6 bases). CDR1 is SGHNT, CDR2 YENEEA, per germline. V was shortened by 5 bases and J by 8 bases, with 15 bases between the two germline ends. CDR3 length: 13 residues. The CDR3 protein is CASSRTADREAFF. The CDR3 bases are TGTGCCAGCAGCCGGACAGCGGATCGAGAAGCTTTCTTT.

The gene calls are TRBV7-9 and TRBJ1-4; weak D call: TRBD1 (5 bases). CDR1 and CDR2 (germline): SEHNR, FQNEAQ (reference sequence). The V and J ends lost 4 bases and 8 bases respectively, with 11 bases between them. The CDR3 extends over 13 amino acids. The CDR3 sequence is CASSSRVAEKLFF. CDR3 sequence (DNA): TGTGCCAGCAGCTCCAGGGTTGCGGAAAAACTGTTTTTT.

The V gene is TRBV4-1, the J gene TRBJ2-7; the D gene is possibly TRBD1 (6 bases). V gave up 3 bases and J gave up 1 base, with 19 bases separating them. The CDR3 length is 17 residues. Looked up from germline, CDR1 is MGHRA and CDR2 is YSYEKL. The CDR3 DNA follows: TGCGCCAGCAGCCATTCACACAGGGAACGGAAATCCTACGAGCAGTACTTC. Its translation is CASSHSHRERKSYEQYF.

The gene calls are TRBV27 and TRBJ1-2, with D hard to call. The germline CDR1 and CDR2 sequences are MNHEY and SMNVEV (reference sequence). The CDR3 is 16 residues long. Trimming took off 1 base at V and 4 bases at J, with 16 bases between the two ends. In DNA form, the CDR3 reads TGTGCCAGCAGTTTATATCGACAAGCCAACCCCTATGGCTACACCTTC. It codes for CASSLYRQANPYGYTF.

V usage is TRBV28 and J usage is TRBJ2-2; D gene ambiguous. CDR3 length equals 12 residues. The V and J ends lost 8 bases and 0 bases respectively, with 4 bases between them. Germline V gives CDR1 MDHEN, CDR2 SYDVKM. The CDR3 nucleotides are TGTGCCAGCGTCGCGAACACCGGGGAGCTGTTTTTT. It translates to CASVANTGELFF.

The CDR3 loop reads CASNPTSGLNTGELFF. The CDR3 DNA reads as TGTGCCAGCAACCCTACTAGCGGTTTAAACACCGGGGAGCTGTTTTTT. The chain links TRBV5-4 to TRBJ2-2, with 8 bases that match TRBD2. V gave up 6 bases and J gave up 2 bases; unmatched junction bases: 9. Per the germline V gene, CDR1 is SGHNT and CDR2 is YYREEE (reference sequence). The CDR3 runs to 16 residues. The complete variable domain, with remaining parts taken from reference TRBV5-4 and TRBJ2-2, reads ETGVTQSPTHLIKTRGQQVTLRCSSQSGHNTVSWYQQALGQGPQFIFQYYREEENGRGNFPPRFSGLQFPNYSSELNVNALELDDSALYLCASNPTSGLNTGELFFGEGSRLTVL.

The chain employs TRBV10-3 and TRBJ1-2, with 11 bases that match TRBD1. V dropped 10 bases and J dropped 2; count of bases not matched to a gene: 3. Germline V gene lookup returns CDR1 ENHRY and CDR2 SYGVKD. The CDR3 runs to 13 residues. The CDR3 DNA reads as TGTGCCACCGGGACAGGGGGGAACTATGGCTACACCTTC. Translation: CATGTGGNYGYTF.

V and J are TRBV19 and TRBJ2-1; 9 bases are a match to TRBD2. The CDR3 runs to 14 residues. Germline loops: CDR1 LNHDA, CDR2 SQIVND (reference sequence). Trimming removed 5 bases from V and 9 bases from J; junction bases left unmatched: 8. The CDR3 loop is CASSPQAGGGEQFF. The CDR3 coding sequence is TGTGCCAGTAGTCCCCAAGCGGGGGGAGGTGAGCAGTTCTTC.

The rearrangement links TRBV12-5 to TRBJ1-2, with a tentative D call TRBD1 (6 bases). Trimming stripped 5 bases from V and 0 bases from J, with 10 bases between. This CDR3 region has 14 residues. Per germline, CDR1 LGHNT and CDR2 FRNRAP. This CDR3 reads CASGQRTANYGYTF. Here the CDR3 DNA reads TGTGCTAGTGGTCAGAGGACAGCTAACTATGGCTACACCTTC.

The chain couples TRBV6-5 to TRBJ1-2; no firm D call. Germline assignment: CDR1 MNHEY and CDR2 SVGAGI. With 0 bases removed from V and 7 bases from J, the gap between germline ends came to 18 bases. This CDR3 spans 16 amino acids. As DNA, the CDR3 is TGTGCCAGCAGTTACTCGAGGCCGGTTTCCGGAGGTGGCTACACCTTC. Its translation: CASSYSRPVSGGGYTF.

In this sample, this clone turned up once. J is TRBJ1-1 and V is TRBV5-8; 7 nucleotides match TRBD1. Looked up from germline, CDR1 is SGHTS and CDR2 is YDEGEE. V trimming: 3 bases; J trimming: 1 base; junction bases outside the gene matches: 9. The length of the CDR3 is 16 residues. The CDR3 is CASSYTPGQRNTEAFF. The CDR3 nucleotides read TGTGCCAGCAGCTATACTCCGGGACAGAGGAACACTGAAGCTTTCTTT.

The rearrangement joins TRBV30 to TRBJ1-5; D perhaps matches TRBD1 (5 bases). With 6 bases removed from V and 2 bases from J, the gap between germline ends came to 14 bases. The CDR3 spans 14 residues. CDR1 is GTSNPN, CDR2 SVGIG, per germline (reference sequence). The chain's CDR3 is CACTEGLGNQPQHF. The CDR3 bases are TGTGCCTGTACGGAGGGGCTAGGCAATCAGCCCCAGCATTTT. The full variable domain, rest sourced from reference TRBV30 and TRBJ1-5, is SQTIHQWPATLVQPVGSPLSLECTVEGTSNPNLYWYRQAAGRGLQLLFYSVGIGQISSEVPQNLSASRPQDRQFILSSKKLLLSDSGFYLCACTEGLGNQPQHFGDGTRLSIL.

V and J are TRBV4-2 and TRBJ2-7, with D perhaps TRBD2 (6 bases). From germline, CDR1 is LGHNA and CDR2 YNFKEQ. The CDR3 has 19 amino acids. Trimming pared 1 base from V and 3 bases from J, leaving 25 bases between. The CDR3 nucleotides read TGTGCCAGCAGCCAAGTTGGGGCGGGAAGCGGAACCGTTTACTACGAGCAGTACTTC. Its protein product is CASSQVGAGSGTVYYEQYF.

The gene calls are TRBV11-3 and TRBJ2-5, with D perhaps matching TRBD2 (5 bases). The CDR3 is 15 amino acids. Germline lookup yields CDR1 SGHNT and CDR2 YENEEA. The ends were cut back, 5 bases at V and 5 bases at J, with 18 bases in the middle. CDR3 amino acids: CASSRSGTWEETQYF. In DNA form, the CDR3 reads TGTGCCAGCAGCCGCTCGGGTACCTGGGAGGAGACCCAGTACTTC. Using reference TRBV11-3 and TRBJ2-5 for the parts outside the CDR3, the full variable domain is EAGVVQSPRYKIIEKKQPVAFWCNPISGHNTLYWYLQNLGQGPELLIRYENEEAVDDSQLPKDRFSAERLKGVDSTLKIQPAELGDSAVYLCASSRSGTWEETQYFGPGTRLLVL.

J is TRBJ2-5 and V is TRBV10-3, with 7 bases aligning to TRBD2. The length of the CDR3 is 15 residues. Trimming cost V 3 bases and J 3 bases; bases outside gene matches: 7. Per the germline V gene, CDR1 is ENHRY and CDR2 is SYGVKD. This CDR3 is CAISDSRLAEETQYF. The CDR3 coding sequence is TGTGCCATCAGTGACTCCAGACTAGCTGAAGAGACCCAGTACTTC.

The genes are TRBV27 and TRBJ1-2, with 12 bases lining up with TRBD1. Germline CDR1 and CDR2: MNHEY and SMNVEV (reference sequence). Losses at the gene ends were 3 bases for V and 4 bases for J; bases not matched to a gene: 12. The CDR3 has 18 amino acids. The CDR3 region is CASSFQGTGGVDGYGYTF. CDR3 coding DNA: TGTGCCAGCAGTTTCCAGGGGACAGGGGGCGTCGATGGCTATGGCTACACCTTC.